The 14 T cell receptor beta chains below were found in one sample sequenced in a study of patients and donors after allogeneic stem cell transplantation. Each CDR3 protein is one row after TCRdb ran MiXCR on the RT-PCR reads. Of hundreds of thousands of distinct CDR3 sequences listed, roughly 17% are singletons. Material for sequencing was blood, either unsorted or a sorted T cell fraction (not recorded which). The receptors were gathered from a human donor who was either an allogeneic HSCT recipient or a stem cell or donor lymphocyte infusion donor (not recorded which). It is not recorded whose cells these are; they may come from a transplant donor.

The CDR3 protein is CASSHGGHNSPLHF. The DNA for the CDR3 is TGTGCCAGCAGCCACGGGGGACACAATTCACCCCTCCACTTT. The V call is TRBV3-1, the J call TRBJ1-6; D perhaps matches TRBD1 (6 bases). The CDR3 covers 14 residues. V was trimmed by 3 bases and J by 7 bases, leaving 10 bases between them. Germline-derived CDR1 and CDR2 are LGHDT and YNNKEL (reference sequence).

This clonotype occurred many times. The genes are TRBV29-1 and TRBJ2-2; 7 bases line up with TRBD1. Germline CDR1 reads SQVTM; CDR2 reads ANQGSEA. The CDR3 spans 15 residues. The J segment lost 4 bases and the V segment lost 5 bases, leaving 10 bases of the junction unmatched. The chain's CDR3 is CSVSQQGSGTGELFF. CDR3 nucleotides: TGCAGCGTTTCCCAACAGGGGTCGGGCACCGGGGAGCTGTTTTTT.

There are many counts of this clonotype. This sequence joins TRBV12-3 or TRBV12-4 and TRBJ1-5; 9 bases are a match to TRBD1. The J segment lost 7 bases and the V segment lost 5 bases, leaving 12 bases of the junction unmatched. The CDR3 is made up of 16 amino acids. CDR3 sequence reads: CASSPGRTGVGQPQHF. The CDR3 coding sequence is TGTGCCAGCAGTCCGGGCAGGACAGGGGTTGGCCAGCCCCAGCATTTT.

CDR3 in DNA: TGTGCCAGCAGTTTGCAGGGGATGATAGGTAATTCCTACGAGCAGTACTTC. Protein product: CASSLQGMIGNSYEQYF. The rearrangement uses TRBV12-3 or TRBV12-4 and TRBJ2-7; TRBD1 might be the D (6 bases). Trimming cost V 3 bases and J 1 base, with 19 bases left between them. CDR3 length equals 17 residues.

Only a few counts were recorded for this clonotype. This chain uses TRBV4-3 with TRBJ2-2; the match to TRBD2 covers 9 bases. Germline V lookup: CDR1 LGHNA, CDR2 YSLEER. The V and J ends lost 4 bases and 2 bases, in that order; junction bases with no gene match: 5. The CDR3 runs 16 residues. CDR3 DNA: TGCGCCAGCAGCCGAAGCGGGGGGTCCAACACCGGGGAGCTGTTTTTT. Protein sequence: CASSRSGGSNTGELFF.

The chain joins TRBV25-1 to TRBJ2-7, with D hard to call. The CDR3 is 15 amino acids. The V end was cut by 2 bases, the J end by 1 base, with 12 bases between. Germline CDR1 reads MGHDK; CDR2 reads SYGVNS. The CDR3 region is CASSEISKSSYEQYF. For the CDR3, the DNA is TGTGCCAGCAGTGAAATTTCAAAGTCGTCCTACGAGCAGTACTTC.

There are many counts of this clonotype. V is TRBV12-3 or TRBV12-4 and J is TRBJ1-5; D ambiguous. V was pared by 2 bases and J by 5 bases, with 10 bases between. This CDR3 is 14 amino acids long. The DNA for the CDR3 is TGTGCCAGCAGTTTACCGAGCATCGATCAGCCCCAGCATTTT. This translates into CASSLPSIDQPQHF.

The chain joins TRBV6-2 or TRBV6-3 to TRBJ2-7; TRBD2 matches 10 bases. This CDR3 contains 14 residues. Germline trimming cut 2 bases from V and 4 bases from J; bases unmatched to any gene: 2. Germline V lookup: CDR1 MNHEY, CDR2 SVGEGT. This chain's CDR3 is CASSYPGLAYEQYF. The CDR3 DNA sequence: TGTGCCAGCAGTTACCCGGGACTAGCGTACGAGCAGTACTTC.

A few counts support this clonotype. The chain couples TRBV6-1 to TRBJ2-7; TRBD1 matches 11 bases. V shed 5 bases and J 3 bases; nucleotides not matched to a gene: 6. The germline V gene has CDR1 MNHNS and CDR2 SASEGT. This CDR3 has 15 amino acids. The CDR3 DNA reads TGTGCCAGCAGTACAAGGACAGGGGGCGTCTACGAGCAGTACTTC. Translation gives CASSTRTGGVYEQYF.

This rearrangement joins TRBV15 to TRBJ2-1; either TRBD1 or TRBD2 may supply D (5 bases each). The CDR3 has 21 amino acids. V was clipped by 1 base and J by 1 base, with 26 bases between them. CDR1 and CDR2 (germline): LNHNV, YYDKDF (reference sequence). CDR3 in amino acids: CATSRALGWRNPEGSYNEQFF. The CDR3 bases are TGTGCCACCAGCAGAGCCCTCGGGTGGCGAAACCCCGAGGGGTCCTACAATGAGCAGTTCTTC.

V and J are TRBV7-8 and TRBJ2-7; 7 nucleotides line up with TRBD1. The trim removed 1 base at V and 5 bases at J, leaving 8 bases unmatched. Germline CDR1 SGHVS, CDR2 FQNEAQ. The CDR3 is 15 residues long. CDR3: CASSLGTGVPHEQYF. The DNA for the CDR3 is TGTGCCAGCAGCTTAGGAACAGGGGTCCCCCACGAGCAGTACTTC.

This clonotype was counted only a few times. The chain couples TRBV20-1 to TRBJ2-3; 10 bases map to TRBD2. CDR3 length: 15 residues. CDR1 and CDR2 from the germline V gene are DFQATT and SNEGSKA (reference sequence). V dropped 6 bases and J dropped 2; count of bases not matched to a gene: 8. CDR3 sequence reads: CSALAGAFHTDTQYF. CDR3 DNA sequence: TGCAGTGCCCTAGCGGGAGCCTTTCACACAGATACGCAGTATTTT.

This clonotype has a handful of counts. The J gene is TRBJ2-5, the V gene TRBV7-2, with D unresolved. Germline V gene lookup returns CDR1 SGHTA and CDR2 FQGNSA. The V and J ends lost 3 bases and 12 bases respectively, with 17 bases between them. The CDR3 sequence is 13 residues long. CDR3 protein: CASSFRRVGPEYF. Written as DNA, the CDR3 is TGTGCCAGCAGCTTTAGAAGGGTCGGACCAGAGTACTTC.

The chain is built from TRBV7-9 and TRBJ2-1, with D perhaps being TRBD1 or TRBD2 (6 bases each). Germline V lookup: CDR1 SEHNR, CDR2 FQNEAQ (reference sequence). The CDR3 loop spans 15 amino acids. The V end was cut by 4 bases, the J end by 8 bases, with 18 bases between. CDR3 sequence (DNA): TGTGCCAGCAGCTCTCCCGTGGGGGGCGGGGATGAGCAGTTCTTC. Protein product: CASSSPVGGGDEQFF.